These 22 T cell receptor beta chains were all obtained from the same sample, sequenced in a study of naive and memory T cell subsets (TCRdb year 2017). Libraries were made using UMI-ligation and nested PCR. The sequencer was an Illumina MiSeq. To cover both TRBC1 and TRBC2, the beta constant-region primer consisted of an equimolar mix of two oligonucleotides. TCRdb's own reprocessing of the public reads used fastp at Q25 and MiXCR and kept productive beta chains. One record per CDR3 amino acid sequence lists the most common genes and DNA. The sample yields approximately 140,000 distinct CDR3 sequences; 15% to 20% were counted once. 0.14% to 0.15% of the sample comes from the top ten. Sequenced sample: naive CD4+ T cells from blood. This specimen's cell subset or site label, interpreted: naive T cells, CD45RA high CD27+. The source is a human donor in good health.

The chain couples TRBV6-5 to TRBJ2-7, with TRBD2 matching over 16 bases. Trimming took 0 bases from V and 3 from J; bases not matched to a gene: 11. CDR3 length: 20 residues. Germline loops: CDR1 MNHEY, CDR2 SVGAGI. The chain's CDR3 is CASSYSFQGLAGGTRYEQYF. The CDR3 nucleotides read TGTGCCAGCAGTTACTCGTTTCAGGGACTAGCGGGAGGGACTCGCTACGAGCAGTACTTC.

This clonotype was found many times. This chain links TRBV2 with TRBJ2-7; 9 nucleotides align to TRBD2. Germline values: CDR1 SNHLY, CDR2 FYNNEI. The trim removed 5 bases at V and 3 bases at J, leaving 11 bases unmatched. This CDR3 contains 16 residues. CDR3 DNA sequence: TGTGCCAGCAGTCAAGAGTCAGCGGGAGGCAGCTACGAGCAGTACTTC. Translation: CASSQESAGGSYEQYF.

This chain joins TRBV27 and TRBJ1-2; D unclear. V lost 5 bases and J lost 2, with 9 bases in between. The CDR3 totals 13 residues. CDR1 and CDR2 (germline): MNHEY, SMNVEV (reference sequence). The CDR3 here is CASSPDRNYGYTF. In nucleotides, the CDR3 is TGTGCCAGCAGTCCGGACCGAAACTATGGCTACACCTTC.

The chain combines TRBV28 with TRBJ2-7; 8 bases line up with TRBD1. CDR1 and CDR2 (germline): MDHEN, SYDVKM. The V and J ends lost 6 bases and 6 bases, in that order; junction bases with no gene match: 16. CDR3 length: 16 amino acids. The CDR3 DNA sequence: TGTGCCAGCAGACCCCGGAGGCCGTCAGGGGGCGGCGAGCAGTACTTC. It translates to CASRPRRPSGGGEQYF. Full variable domain (outside the CDR3, taken from reference TRBV28 and TRBJ2-7): DVKVTQSSRYLVKRTGEKVFLECVQDMDHENMFWYRQDPGLGLRLIYFSYDVKMKEKGDIPEGYSVSREKKERFSLILESASTNQTSMYLCASRPRRPSGGGEQYFGPGTRLTVT.

The chain is built from TRBV12-3 or TRBV12-4 and TRBJ1-3; D perhaps matches TRBD1 (5 bases). The CDR3 runs 15 residues. Trimming removed 5 bases at V and 2 bases at J, with 13 bases between. The CDR3 protein is CASSDDRTAGNTIYF. CDR3 sequence (DNA): TGTGCCAGCAGTGATGACAGAACCGCTGGAAACACCATATATTTT.

The genes are TRBV10-3 and TRBJ1-1; D is ambiguous. The CDR3 sequence is 14 residues long. V lost 5 bases and J lost 2, with 12 bases in between. Germline assignment: CDR1 ENHRY and CDR2 SYGVKD. CDR3 nucleotides: TGTGCCATCAGTCCTTCCTCGGTAAACACTGAAGCTTTCTTT. It encodes CAISPSSVNTEAFF.

This clonotype was found a few times. The chain employs TRBV7-9 and TRBJ2-1; D remains ambiguous. The ends were cut back, 2 bases at V and 4 bases at J, with 12 bases in the middle. From germline, CDR1 is SEHNR and CDR2 FQNEAQ (reference sequence). The CDR3 runs 15 residues. DNA for the CDR3: TGTGCCAGCAGCTTACGGGCCACTGTATACAATGAGCAGTTCTTC. It translates to CASSLRATVYNEQFF.

The chain is built from TRBV2 and TRBJ2-5, with D tentatively TRBD2 (6 bases). CDR3 size: 14 residues. V dropped 3 bases and J dropped 3 bases, with 11 bases sitting between them. CDR1 is SNHLY and CDR2 is FYNNEI in the germline V gene. CDR3 sequence: CASSEQSGEETQYF. The CDR3 DNA reads as TGTGCCAGCAGTGAGCAATCGGGGGAAGAGACCCAGTACTTC. Drawing the rest from reference TRBV2 and TRBJ2-5, the complete variable domain is EPEVTQTPSHQVTQMGQEVILRCVPISNHLYFYWYRQILGQKVEFLVSFYNNEISEKSEIFDDQFSVERPDGSNFTLKIRSTKLEDSAMYFCASSEQSGEETQYFGPGTRLLVL.

This clonotype was picked up a small number of times. CDR3 protein: CASSPDGWRSPLHF. CDR3 coding DNA: TGTGCCAGCAGTCCGGACGGTTGGCGGTCACCCCTCCACTTT. This chain connects TRBV12-3 or TRBV12-4 to TRBJ1-6; D is unresolved. V shed 5 bases and J shed 10 bases, with 15 bases lying between them. CDR3 length equals 14 residues.

Comment on this clonotype: Possible read error: a much larger clone is one base away. V and J are TRBV6-5 and TRBJ2-7; no clear D gene. This CDR3 has 15 amino acids. Trimming stripped 0 bases from V and 4 bases from J, with 13 bases between. The germline V gene has CDR1 MNHEY and CDR2 SVGAGI. The CDR3 protein is CASSYSSGGRYEQYF. For the CDR3, the DNA is TGTGCCAGCAGTTACTCTTCCGGCGGACGGTACGAGCAGTACTTC.

This sequence joins TRBV5-5 and TRBJ2-1; TRBD2 aligns across 11 bases. CDR1 is SGHKS and CDR2 is YYEKEE in the germline V gene (reference sequence). This CDR3 is built from 17 residues. Losses at the gene ends were 0 bases for V and 0 bases for J; bases not matched to a gene: 2. Written as DNA, the CDR3 is TGTGCCAGCAGCTTGGATAGCGGGAGGGCCTCCTACAATGAGCAGTTCTTC. Protein: CASSLDSGRASYNEQFF. The full variable domain, completed using reference TRBV5-5 and TRBJ2-1, is DAGVTQSPTHLIKTRGQQVTLRCSPISGHKSVSWYQQVLGQGPQFIFQYYEKEERGRGNFPDRFSARQFPNYSSELNVNALLLGDSALYLCASSLDSGRASYNEQFFGPGTRLTVL.

This clonotype was picked up a small number of times. This chain joins TRBV6-6 and TRBJ2-1; a possible D gene is TRBD2 (6 bases). The germline V gene encodes CDR1 MNHNY and CDR2 SVGAGI (reference sequence). V was clipped by 4 bases and J by 8 bases, with 24 bases between them. The length of the CDR3 is 17 residues. This chain's CDR3 is CASSSPYLAPGIDEQFF. In nucleotides, the CDR3 is TGTGCCAGCAGTTCCCCGTACCTAGCGCCCGGCATAGATGAGCAGTTCTTC.

The chain is built from TRBV6-2 or TRBV6-3 and TRBJ1-1; 7 bases line up with TRBD1. Germline V gives CDR1 MNHEY, CDR2 SVGEGT. Unmatched junction bases numbered 7, after V lost 7 bases and J lost 5 bases. CDR3 length equals 13 residues. For the CDR3, the DNA is TGTGCCAGCAAGACAGCAGGGGGGACTGAAGCTTTCTTT. Its translation: CASKTAGGTEAFF.

This clonotype was counted a few times. J is TRBJ2-3 and V is TRBV27; D is unclear. V lost 0 bases to trimming and J lost 2 bases, with 15 bases between them. The V gene's germline CDR1 is MNHEY and CDR2 SMNVEV (reference sequence). This CDR3 spans 17 amino acids. CDR3 coding DNA: TGTGCCAGCAGTTTATCTGGTCTATTCCGTCTCACAGATACGCAGTATTTT. This gives the protein CASSLSGLFRLTDTQYF.

The rearrangement joins TRBV7-2 to TRBJ2-2, with TRBD1 as a possible D gene (5 bases). This CDR3 contains 13 residues. The germline V and J ends were trimmed by 4 bases and 5 bases, with 8 bases remaining between them. Germline V gives CDR1 SGHTA, CDR2 FQGNSA. The CDR3 coding sequence is TGTGCCAGCAGCTCCCAGGGAACCGGGGAGCTGTTTTTT. Encoded protein: CASSSQGTGELFF.

This clonotype was observed once. The rearrangement uses TRBV7-8 and TRBJ2-5; 9 bases are a match to TRBD2. Germline CDR1 reads SGHVS; CDR2 reads FQNEAQ. The J segment lost 6 bases and the V segment lost 2 bases, leaving 10 bases of the junction unmatched. The CDR3 is 16 residues long. The CDR3 DNA follows: TGTGCCAGCAGCTTACCGCCGGGACTAGCTTTGAAGACCCAGTACTTC. Its translation is CASSLPPGLALKTQYF.

This clonotype was recorded at least ten times. The chain joins TRBV29-1 to TRBJ2-5; D is unresolved. V lost 4 bases to trimming and J lost 4 bases, with 4 bases between them. The length of the CDR3 is 10 residues. Germline assignment: CDR1 SQVTM and CDR2 ANQGSEA. CDR3 loop: CSVARETQYF. The CDR3 DNA reads as TGCAGCGTTGCTAGAGAGACCCAGTACTTC.

The rearrangement joins TRBV2 to TRBJ2-1; 12 positions match TRBD2. This CDR3 has 17 amino acids. After removal of 6 bases from V and 6 bases from J, the junction contained 12 bases not matched to a gene. Germline-derived CDR1 and CDR2 are SNHLY and FYNNEI. In nucleotides, the CDR3 is TGTGCCAGCAGCGTTACACGACTAGCGGGAGTGAGCAATGAGCAGTTCTTC. It specifies CASSVTRLAGVSNEQFF.

This clonotype was seen a handful of times. This rearrangement joins TRBV14 to TRBJ2-2; D unclear. The CDR3 spans 17 residues. V gave up 4 bases and J gave up 5 bases, with 20 bases separating them. CDR1 and CDR2 from the germline V gene are SGHDN and FVKESK. The CDR3 coding sequence is TGTGCCAGCAGCCCGATGTTTATCCAGCTGGGAACCGGGGAGCTGTTTTTT. Its protein is CASSPMFIQLGTGELFF.

There are many counts of this clonotype. The chain links TRBV3-1 to TRBJ2-6; no clear D gene. With 6 bases removed from V and 1 base from J, the gap between germline ends came to 7 bases. The CDR3 runs 14 residues. Germline V gene data show CDR1 as LGHDT and CDR2 as YNNKEL (reference sequence). CDR3 loop: CASSPDSGANVLTF. The CDR3 DNA follows: TGTGCCAGCAGTCCCGATTCTGGGGCCAACGTCCTGACTTTC.

This clonotype was seen a few times. The genes are TRBV7-2 and TRBJ2-3, with 9 bases matching TRBD2. V was clipped by 1 base and J by 4 bases; unmatched bases: 6. The CDR3 spans 16 residues. CDR1 is SGHTA, CDR2 FQGNSA, per germline. The DNA for the CDR3 is TGTGCCAGCAGCTTAGATCGGCGGGAGGGTGCAGATACGCAGTATTTT. It specifies CASSLDRREGADTQYF.

The CDR3 nucleotides read TGTGCCAGCAGCTTAGGCTCCGGGACAGGGGGTACTGAAGCTTTCTTT. It translates to CASSLGSGTGGTEAFF. The chain carries TRBV7-9 and TRBJ1-1; the match to TRBD1 covers 11 bases. This CDR3 is 16 amino acids long. Trimming at V came to 1 base and at J to 5 bases, leaving 6 bases not matched to a gene. Germline CDR1 is SEHNR and CDR2 is FQNEAQ (reference sequence).